Listed below are T cell receptor beta chains from one sample, sequenced in a study of identical twins. In TCRdb, the 5' RACE reads were re-called with MiXCR into one record per CDR3 protein. Seen here are a few hundred thousand distinct CDR3 sequences, 9.6% observed once, and the top ten hold under 3%. The same sample was also used in a study of yellow fever vaccine responses in identical twins.

Sequencing was done on a sample of PBMCs. Source of these receptors: a woman aged 18-29 years in good health. The CDR3 runs from the conserved cysteine through the conserved F or W. The order of the fields is V gene, J gene, clone size, D gene, CDR3 protein, CDR3 DNA. A D gene is named only where the DNA matches it firmly. The size entry is marked missing in some rows and otherwise reads once, few, many or a size class.

TRBV5-1	TRBJ2-3	many	.	CASRLGIPSTDTQYF	TGCGCCAGCAGACTAGGGATCCCTAGCACAGATACGCAGTATTTT
TRBV4-2	TRBJ1-5	few	.	CASSQGAGFGNQPQHF	TGTGCCAGCAGCCAAGGGGCAGGGTTCGGCAATCAGCCCCAGCATTTT
TRBV21-1	TRBJ2-7	many	.	CASSKAEGAYEQYF	TGTGCCAGCAGCAAAGCGGAGGGGGCCTACGAGCAGTACTTC
TRBV5-1	TRBJ2-5	many	.	CASSLTPQREQETQYF	TGCGCCAGCAGCTTGACTCCCCAGAGAGAACAAGAGACCCAGTACTTC
TRBV6-2/TRBV6-3	TRBJ2-5	few	.	CASSSWTLNQETQYF	TGTGCCAGCAGTTCCTGGACACTAAACCAAGAGACCCAGTACTTC
TRBV5-1	TRBJ2-3	many	.	CASSGGRQTDTQYF	TGCGCCAGCAGCGGCGGCAGGCAGACAGATACGCAGTATTTT
TRBV18	TRBJ2-5	.	.	CASSPRGSAPGWTQYF	TGTGCCAGCTCACCACGGGGTTCTGCCCCAGGATGGACCCAGTACTTC
TRBV6-5	TRBJ2-5	.	.	CASSFKTAQETQYF	TGTGCCAGCAGTTTTAAGACAGCCCAAGAGACCCAGTACTTC
TRBV12-3/TRBV12-4	TRBJ1-5	.	.	CASSFKFPSNQPQHF	TGTGCCAGCAGTTTTAAATTCCCGTCCAATCAGCCCCAGCATTTT
TRBV24-1	TRBJ2-3	few	TRBD2	CATGTSGRAGDADTQYF	TGTGCCACCGGGACTAGCGGGAGGGCCGGGGACGCAGATACGCAGTATTTT
TRBV11-3	TRBJ2-7	.	.	CASSSWKPDKSYEQYF	TGTGCCAGCAGCTCATGGAAGCCGGATAAATCTTACGAGCAGTACTTC
TRBV27	TRBJ2-3	many	.	CASSLQLVNGPDTQYF	TGTGCCAGCAGTTTGCAACTAGTCAATGGGCCAGATACGCAGTATTTT
TRBV6-5	TRBJ2-1	few	TRBD2	CASSSGLAENYNEQFF	TGTGCCAGCAGTTCCGGACTAGCGGAAAACTACAATGAGCAGTTCTTC
TRBV30	TRBJ2-1	few	TRBD2	CALMRGKQFF	TGTGCCTTAATGCGGGGGAAGCAGTTCTTC
TRBV25-1	TRBJ2-7	few	.	CASSELLWGVNEQYF	TGTGCCAGCAGTGAATTATTGTGGGGGGTCAACGAGCAGTACTTC
TRBV3-1	TRBJ2-5	few	TRBD2	CASSPTSGAVWETQYF	TGTGCCAGCAGCCCGACTAGCGGGGCTGTATGGGAGACCCAGTACTTC
TRBV28	TRBJ2-5	.	TRBD1	CASSNRDRGAGETQYF	TGTGCCAGCAGTAACCGGGACAGGGGTGCGGGGGAGACCCAGTACTTC
TRBV14	TRBJ2-7	.	TRBD1	CASSLQGAGPEQYF	TGTGCCAGCAGCCTACAGGGGGCAGGTCCCGAGCAGTACTTC
TRBV6-2/TRBV6-3	TRBJ2-3	few	.	CASSYSDGDTQYF	TGTGCCAGCAGTTACTCCGACGGAGATACGCAGTATTTT
TRBV6-2/TRBV6-3	TRBJ2-2	.	TRBD1	CASRGQGVSGELFF	TGTGCCAGCAGAGGACAGGGTGTCTCCGGGGAGCTGTTTTTT
TRBV11-2	TRBJ2-1	.	TRBD2	CASSLDLGLAGGPPYNEQFF	TGTGCCAGCAGCTTAGATCTTGGGCTAGCGGGAGGGCCCCCCTACAATGAGCAGTTCTTC
TRBV28	TRBJ2-3	many	TRBD2	CASSFNGRVRTDTQYF	TGTGCCAGCAGTTTTAACGGGAGGGTGCGCACAGATACGCAGTATTTT